Shown below are 25 T cell receptor beta chains from a single sample sequenced in a study of blood T cell repertoires in COVID-19 (dated by TCRdb to the early 2020s). Libraries were constructed by the immunoSEQ multiplex PCR assay. TCRdb stores this immuneACCESS table with in-frame sequences only. Part of the clones is absent; in the studies checked, under half of the shortfall reflects unresolved V genes, and no reason is known for the rest. The sample profile shows over 130,000 clones; around 79% of them were found once. Together, the top ten hold around 3.2% of the sample. Sequencing was performed on PBMCs or T cells enriched from blood (not recorded which). Receptors originate from a woman between 50 and 59 years old who had recovered from COVID-19.

The count of this clone is one. The chain carries TRBV6-6 and TRBJ2-1; D gene unclear. From germline, CDR1 is MNHNY and CDR2 SVGAGI (reference sequence). The CDR3 totals 17 residues. V lost 5 bases, J lost 5 bases, and 22 bases lay in between. CDR3 in amino acids: CASSPSVGNKRHNEQFF. The CDR3 region has the DNA TGTGCCAGCAGTCCTTCCGTGGGCAATAAACGCCACAATGAGCAGTTCTTC.

This clone was observed a few times. The chain couples TRBV29-1 to TRBJ2-1, with TRBD1 matching 10 bases. CDR1 is SQVTM, CDR2 ANQGSEA, per germline. The V segment lost 5 bases and the J segment 9 bases; nucleotides outside the gene matches: 10. This CDR3 is built from 14 residues. Here the CDR3 reads CSVTGTGAGGEQFF. In nucleotides, the CDR3 is TGCAGCGTTACCGGGACAGGGGCCGGCGGTGAGCAGTTCTTC.

The chain links TRBV7-2 to TRBJ1-1; no definite D call. CDR1 is SGHTA, CDR2 FQGNSA, per germline. This CDR3 comprises 14 residues. The V end was cut by 1 base, the J end by 3 bases, with 9 bases between. The CDR3 here is CASSLGWRDTEAFF. CDR3 coding DNA: TGTGCCAGCAGCTTAGGGTGGCGGGACACTGAAGCTTTCTTT.

The chain uses TRBV12-5 and TRBJ1-2; 12 bases match TRBD1. Germline values: CDR1 LGHNT, CDR2 FRNRAP. The V gene end was trimmed by 6 bases and the J gene end by 4 bases; junction bases not matched to a gene: 9. CDR3 length: 16 amino acids. The chain's CDR3 is CASGLSGTGGGYGYTF. Here the CDR3 DNA reads TGTGCTAGTGGCCTGAGCGGGACAGGGGGCGGCTATGGCTACACCTTC.

The sample holds many counts of this clone. This rearrangement joins TRBV14 to TRBJ2-7; D possibly corresponds to TRBD1 (8 bases). V gave up 5 bases and J gave up 4 bases, with 24 bases separating them. The germline V gene encodes CDR1 SGHDN and CDR2 FVKESK. The CDR3 contains 17 residues. This CDR3 reads CASSETGEGLGTYEQYF. In DNA form, the CDR3 reads TGTGCCAGCAGCGAGACAGGGGAGGGTCTGGGGACTTACGAGCAGTACTTC. The variable domain in full, with the rest retrieved from reference TRBV14 and TRBJ2-7, is EAGVTQFPSHSVIEKGQTVTLRCDPISGHDNLYWYRRVMGKEIKFLLHFVKESKQDESGMPNNRFLAERTGGTYSTLKVQPAELEDSGVYFCASSETGEGLGTYEQYFGPGTRLTVT.

The chain is built from TRBV3-1 (or the pseudogene TRBV3-2) and TRBJ2-2, with D unresolved. Trimming removed 3 bases at V and 5 bases at J, with 16 bases between. CDR1 LGHDT and CDR2 YNNKEL come from the germline V gene (reference sequence). This CDR3 is built from 16 residues. CDR3 amino acids: CASSHSLGPRTGELFF. DNA for the CDR3: TGTGCCAGCAGCCATTCTCTCGGTCCGAGGACCGGGGAGCTGTTTTTT.

This clone was observed a handful of times. V is TRBV18 and J is TRBJ1-1; 7 bases fit TRBD1. Trimming at V came to 3 bases and at J to 6 bases, leaving 13 bases not matched to a gene. The germline V gene has CDR1 KGHSH and CDR2 LQKENI. The CDR3 extends over 16 amino acids. Here the CDR3 DNA reads TGTGCCAGCTCACCCATCGACAGGGTGTGGTCCGCTGAAGCTTTCTTT. Amino acids: CASSPIDRVWSAEAFF.

V gene TRBV7-3 combines with J gene TRBJ1-1; D call uncertain. The CDR3 length is 13 residues. Germline CDR1 and CDR2: SGHTA and FQGTGA. V lost 5 bases to trimming and J lost 4 bases, with 11 bases between them. As DNA, the CDR3 is TGTGCCAGCAGCCCTACGAGGAGCACTGAAGCTTTCTTT. Amino acid sequence: CASSPTRSTEAFF.

The chain links TRBV5-1 to TRBJ2-5; TRBD1 matches at 9 bases. The length of the CDR3 is 15 residues. V lost 4 bases to trimming and J lost 4 bases; unmatched junction nucleotides: 8. Looked up from germline, CDR1 is SGHRS and CDR2 is YFSETQ. Written as DNA, the CDR3 is TGCGCCAGCAGCGCAAACAGGGGGCTGATAGAGACCCAGTACTTC. The encoded protein is CASSANRGLIETQYF.

The gene calls are TRBV19 and TRBJ2-1; TRBD2 agrees at 8 bases. J was trimmed by 5 bases and V by 6 bases; bases with no gene match: 9. Germline CDR1 and CDR2: LNHDA and SQIVND (reference sequence). The CDR3 contains 15 residues. CDR3 amino acids: CASSPSGTRHNEQFF. CDR3 DNA sequence: TGTGCCAGTAGCCCTTCTGGGACTAGGCACAATGAGCAGTTCTTC.

The genes are TRBV5-1 and TRBJ1-3; 8 bases fit TRBD1. The CDR3 spans 16 residues. The V gene's germline CDR1 is SGHRS and CDR2 YFSETQ. V shed 3 bases and J 4 bases; nucleotides not matched to a gene: 9. DNA for the CDR3: TGCGCCAGCAGCTCCATGCCAGGGGGCTCCGGAAACACCATATATTTT. Protein sequence: CASSSMPGGSGNTIYF. The variable domain in full, completed from reference TRBV5-1 and TRBJ1-3, reads KAGVTQTPRYLIKTRGQQVTLSCSPISGHRSVSWYQQTPGQGLQFLFEYFSETQRNKGNFPGRFSGRQFSNSRSEMNVSTLELGDSALYLCASSSMPGGSGNTIYFGEGSWLTVV.

The chain employs TRBV27 and TRBJ2-2; 7 bases agree with TRBD2. The V gene end was trimmed by 6 bases and the J gene end by 0 bases; junction bases not matched to a gene: 4. CDR1 and CDR2 (germline): MNHEY, SMNVEV (reference sequence). This CDR3 is built from 15 residues. The CDR3 coding sequence is TGTGCCAGCAGCCCTAGCGGTTCGAACACCGGGGAGCTGTTTTTT. Its translation is CASSPSGSNTGELFF.

This clone has a handful of counts. This chain links TRBV5-1 with TRBJ1-3; no firm D call. Trimming took 5 bases from V and 1 from J, leaving 10 bases between them. Germline CDR1 is SGHRS and CDR2 is YFSETQ. CDR3 length: 14 amino acids. The CDR3 is CASSLTQSGNTIYF. CDR3 nucleotide sequence: TGCGCCAGCAGTTTGACACAATCTGGAAACACCATATATTTT.

The chain links TRBV5-1 to TRBJ1-2; D gene unclear. V shed 0 bases and J shed 3 bases, with 9 bases lying between them. This CDR3 region has 14 residues. CDR1 and CDR2 from the germline V gene are SGHRS and YFSETQ. CDR3 in DNA: TGCGCCAGCAGCTTGGCCACAGATTACTATGGCTACACCTTC. This gives the protein CASSLATDYYGYTF.

This clone occurred once. The J gene is TRBJ2-3, the V gene TRBV5-4, with TRBD1 matching 12 bases. Looked up from germline, CDR1 is SGHNT and CDR2 is YYREEE (reference sequence). Trimming removed 0 bases from V and 4 bases from J; junction bases left unmatched: 3. CDR3 length: 16 residues. The CDR3, as DNA: TGTGCCAGCAGCTTGGTTGGGACAGGGGGCCCAGATACGCAGTATTTT. Translating gives CASSLVGTGGPDTQYF.

V is TRBV24-1 and J is TRBJ2-5; maybe TRBD2 (6 bases). There are 15 residues in the CDR3. V lost 5 bases and J lost 3, with 15 bases in between. CDR1 and CDR2 from the germline V gene are KGHDR and SFDVKD. The CDR3 is CATSGVRDLKETQYF. The CDR3 DNA sequence: TGTGCCACCAGTGGAGTCCGGGACTTGAAAGAGACCCAGTACTTC.

The chain is built from TRBV10-2 and TRBJ1-1, with 7 positions matching TRBD1. CDR3 length: 14 amino acids. Germline lookup yields CDR1 WSHSY and CDR2 SAAADI. V was pared by 6 bases and J by 3 bases, with 7 bases of the junction left unmatched. DNA for the CDR3: TGCGCCAGCAGGACAGGGATTATGGACACTGAAGCTTTCTTT. It is translated as CASRTGIMDTEAFF.

The chain couples TRBV7-3 to TRBJ2-5, with D unresolved. V lost 5 bases and J lost 5, with 12 bases in between. The CDR3 loop spans 13 amino acids. Germline V lookup: CDR1 SGHTA, CDR2 FQGTGA. This CDR3 is CASSTVPRETQYF. CDR3 nucleotides: TGTGCCAGCAGCACTGTCCCTAGGGAGACCCAGTACTTC.

The table lists this clone with a few counts. CDR3 nucleotide sequence: TGTGCCAGCAGTCCCCGGACAGGGTCGAACACTGAAGCTTTCTTT. Its protein product is CASSPRTGSNTEAFF. V is TRBV25-1 and J is TRBJ1-1; 8 positions agree with TRBD1. The CDR3 has 15 amino acids. The V and J ends lost 5 bases and 1 base, in that order; junction bases with no gene match: 6. Germline CDR1 MGHDK, CDR2 SYGVNS.

This clone was seen a single time. The chain recombines TRBV11-2 with TRBJ2-7; TRBD1 aligns across 8 bases. CDR1 and CDR2 (germline): SGHAT, FQNNGV. The junction had 3 bases not matched to a gene; V was cut back by 6 bases and J by 2 bases. This CDR3 has 13 amino acids. CDR3: CASRGTGAYEQYF. Written as DNA, the CDR3 is TGTGCCAGCAGAGGGACAGGCGCCTACGAGCAGTACTTC.

The chain uses TRBV2 and TRBJ1-4; 8 bases line up with TRBD1. The CDR3 runs to 13 residues. The J segment lost 8 bases and the V segment lost 8 bases, leaving 7 bases of the junction unmatched. CDR1 and CDR2 (germline): SNHLY, FYNNEI. This chain's CDR3 is CASSDRAQEKLFF. The CDR3 DNA reads TGTGCCAGCTCGGACAGGGCCCAGGAAAAACTGTTTTTT.

J is TRBJ1-1 and V is TRBV6-1, with TRBD1 identical over 8 bases. Trimming cost V 3 bases and J 0 bases; bases outside gene matches: 6. The germline V gene has CDR1 MNHNS and CDR2 SASEGT. The CDR3 has 16 residues. The CDR3 here is CASSDPGQGLNTEAFF. DNA for the CDR3: TGTGCCAGCAGTGACCCCGGACAGGGTTTGAACACTGAAGCTTTCTTT.

The chain uses TRBV5-6 and TRBJ1-2; 7 bases are shared with TRBD1. Germline V gives CDR1 SGHDT, CDR2 YYEEEE. The CDR3 sequence is 13 residues long. V lost 3 bases and J lost 8; bases outside the gene matches: 7. The CDR3 loop is CASSSRDRGGYTF. CDR3 nucleotide sequence: TGTGCCAGCAGCTCTAGGGACAGAGGGGGCTACACCTTC.

The rearrangement uses TRBV28 and TRBJ1-5, with TRBD1 matching over 9 bases. With 4 bases clipped from V and 3 bases from J, the junction kept 4 bases outside the gene matches. Germline CDR1 MDHEN, CDR2 SYDVKM. This CDR3 has 15 residues. The chain's CDR3 is CASSWDRAFNQPQHF. CDR3 nucleotide sequence: TGTGCCAGCAGTTGGGACAGGGCTTTCAATCAGCCCCAGCATTTT.

This clone was seen only once. This CDR3 is also generated by other DNA sequences in the sample. V gene TRBV4-2 combines with J gene TRBJ2-5; 8 nucleotides align to TRBD2. The CDR3 length is 18 residues. V was clipped by 3 bases and J by 2 bases; unmatched bases: 14. Germline CDR1 LGHNA, CDR2 YNFKEQ. This CDR3 is CASSHGSGLTSGQETQYF. The CDR3 nucleotides read TGTGCCAGCAGCCACGGTTCGGGATTAACTAGCGGACAAGAGACCCAGTACTTC.